These 30 T cell receptor beta chains came from one sample sequenced in a study of blood T cell repertoires in COVID-19. TCRdb keeps only in-frame clones here, not all; method: immunoSEQ multiplex PCR. The sample consists of about 230,000 clones, roughly 83% of them appearing once. The sample consisted of peripheral blood. The source of these receptors is a woman in her 70s with active or convalescent COVID-19.

There are a few counts of this clone. The chain uses TRBV24-1 and TRBJ2-1, with D perhaps TRBD2 (5 bases). The CDR3 contains 14 residues. Trimming cost V 3 bases and J 8 bases, with 13 bases left between them. Looked up from germline, CDR1 is KGHDR and CDR2 is SFDVKD. CDR3 sequence reads: CATSDPTRFYEQFF. The CDR3 DNA sequence: TGTGCCACCAGTGATCCCACTAGGTTCTATGAGCAGTTCTTC.

This chain joins TRBV7-2 and TRBJ1-2, with 7 bases matching TRBD1. The CDR3 is 17 amino acids. The germline V gene has CDR1 SGHTA and CDR2 FQGNSA. Germline trimming cut 1 base from V and 4 bases from J; bases unmatched to any gene: 12. The DNA for the CDR3 is TGTGCCAGCAGCTTAGATCAGCATCAGGGGGAGTTCTATGGCTACACCTTC. As protein: CASSLDQHQGEFYGYTF.

This chain joins TRBV6-6 and TRBJ1-2, with 8 bases identical to TRBD1. The CDR3 sequence is 14 residues long. In germline, CDR1 is MNHNY, CDR2 SVGAGI (reference sequence). V was pared by 4 bases and J by 3 bases, with 4 bases of the junction left unmatched. The CDR3 sequence is CASSWTTGDYGYTF. CDR3 bases: TGTGCCAGCAGTTGGACGACAGGGGACTATGGCTACACCTTC.

This chain connects TRBV9 to TRBJ1-3; TRBD1 matches at 9 bases. CDR3 length: 15 residues. Germline assignment: CDR1 SGDLS and CDR2 YYNGEE. V shed 3 bases and J 0 bases; nucleotides not matched to a gene: 1. The CDR3 sequence is CASSGDRASGNTIYF. The CDR3 nucleotides are TGTGCCAGCAGCGGGGACAGGGCCTCTGGAAACACCATATATTTT.

The chain uses TRBV24-1 and TRBJ2-7; 7 bases map to TRBD2. Germline CDR1 and CDR2: KGHDR and SFDVKD. The trim removed 2 bases at V and 6 bases at J, leaving 6 bases unmatched. The CDR3 runs to 14 residues. In nucleotides, the CDR3 is TGTGCCACCAGTGATTCGGGGGGTAATCGCGAGCAGTACTTC. Translated: CATSDSGGNREQYF.

This clone occurred once. V is TRBV9 and J is TRBJ2-1; 11 nucleotides line up with TRBD2. The CDR3 sequence is 18 residues long. CDR1 is SGDLS and CDR2 is YYNGEE in the germline V gene. With V trimmed by 0 bases and J by 6 bases, 11 bases remained unmatched. In DNA form, the CDR3 reads TGTGCCAGCAGCGTAGCCCCAGTAGCGGGGGGGCGTATCAATGAGCAGTTCTTC. The encoded protein is CASSVAPVAGGRINEQFF.

V is TRBV2 and J is TRBJ1-1; D uncertain. The CDR3 runs to 14 residues. Germline V CDR1 and CDR2: SNHLY, FYNNEI. V gave up 2 bases and J gave up 4 bases, with 11 bases separating them. DNA for the CDR3: TGTGCCAGCAGTGAAATCTGGAGGGCCACTGAAGCTTTCTTT. Translated: CASSEIWRATEAFF.

The rearrangement joins TRBV11-2 to TRBJ1-3, with a weak D call TRBD1 (5 bases). Trimming took 5 bases from V and 0 from J, leaving 14 bases between them. Germline CDR1 SGHAT, CDR2 FQNNGV. CDR3 size: 16 residues. The CDR3 reads CASSRHRGDSGNTIYF. CDR3 bases: TGTGCCAGCAGCCGACATCGGGGGGACTCTGGAAACACCATATATTTT.

The genes are TRBV19 and TRBJ2-1; 8 nucleotides line up with TRBD2. CDR1 is LNHDA and CDR2 is SQIVND in the germline V gene (reference sequence). V was clipped by 3 bases and J by 3 bases; unmatched bases: 4. CDR3 length: 15 amino acids. The CDR3 is CASSIGLAVYNEQFF. In nucleotides, the CDR3 is TGTGCCAGTAGTATTGGACTAGCAGTCTACAATGAGCAGTTCTTC.

This chain joins TRBV4-2 and TRBJ1-6; D not certain. The CDR3 has 16 residues. V was cut by 3 bases and J by 13 bases, with 22 bases left in between. CDR1 LGHNA and CDR2 YNFKEQ come from the germline V gene. The DNA of the CDR3 is TGTGCCAGCAGCCAGGTATCTGGGCAGGTTAGGTCGCCCCTCCACTTT. It codes for CASSQVSGQVRSPLHF.

The V call is TRBV27, the J call TRBJ2-2; the D is unclear. This CDR3 comprises 13 residues. Germline loops: CDR1 MNHEY, CDR2 SMNVEV (reference sequence). V shed 5 bases and J shed 4 bases, with 8 bases lying between them. The DNA for the CDR3 is TGTGCCAGCAGTCCATGGAGCACCGGGGAGCTGTTTTTT. As protein: CASSPWSTGELFF.

CDR3 nucleotide sequence: TGTGCCAGCAGTTTAGAAGGGGCCGGGGGAAAACTGTTTTTT. Its protein is CASSLEGAGGKLFF. The rearrangement joins TRBV28 to TRBJ1-4; possibly TRBD1 for D (5 bases). V shed 2 bases and J shed 10 bases, with 14 bases lying between them. The germline CDR1 and CDR2 sequences are MDHEN and SYDVKM. This CDR3 is 14 amino acids long.

The genes are TRBV6-5 and TRBJ1-2; D is unresolved. CDR1 MNHEY and CDR2 SVGAGI come from the germline V gene. The CDR3 length is 15 residues. Trimming removed 10 bases at V and 0 bases at J, with 18 bases between. The CDR3 bases are TGTGCCACAGCAGTTAAGGAGCGAGCTAACTATGGCTACACCTTC. It specifies CATAVKERANYGYTF.

V usage is TRBV4-3 and J usage is TRBJ1-2; D may be TRBD1 (5 bases). The germline V gene encodes CDR1 LGHNA and CDR2 YSLEER. There are 14 residues in the CDR3. V was clipped by 5 bases and J by 4 bases, with 14 bases between them. As DNA, the CDR3 is TGCGCCAGCAGCTCCGGGAGGGGCCCCTATGGCTACACCTTC. Translated, it gives CASSSGRGPYGYTF.

V gene TRBV5-1 combines with J gene TRBJ2-5; 9 bases line up with TRBD2. The J segment lost 5 bases and the V segment lost 4 bases, leaving 9 bases of the junction unmatched. The CDR3 contains 15 residues. Germline CDR1 reads SGHRS; CDR2 reads YFSETQ. In DNA, the CDR3 is TGCGCCAGCAGCACGGTAGCGGGGGAGGGTGAGACCCAGTACTTC. Translation gives CASSTVAGEGETQYF. Looking up the rest from reference TRBV5-1 and TRBJ2-5 gives the full variable domain: KAGVTQTPRYLIKTRGQQVTLSCSPISGHRSVSWYQQTPGQGLQFLFEYFSETQRNKGNFPGRFSGRQFSNSRSEMNVSTLELGDSALYLCASSTVAGEGETQYFGPGTRLLVL.

The rearrangement joins TRBV7-2 to TRBJ1-6, with 7 bases identical to TRBD1. Germline loops: CDR1 SGHTA, CDR2 FQGNSA. This CDR3 has 16 residues. The V gene end was trimmed by 5 bases and the J gene end by 4 bases; junction bases not matched to a gene: 8. The CDR3 nucleotides are TGTGCCAGCAGCCCCGGGACAGCCTTTTATAATTCACCCCTCCACTTT. This encodes CASSPGTAFYNSPLHF.

CDR3 nucleotides: TGTGCCAGCAGTTTCGGGGGGGAGCAGTACTTC. Translated: CASSFGGEQYF. V usage is TRBV28 and J usage is TRBJ2-7, with TRBD2 matching over 7 bases. J lost 7 bases, V lost 3 bases, and 0 bases had no gene match. Germline V gives CDR1 MDHEN, CDR2 SYDVKM. The CDR3 runs to 11 residues.

Only one count was recorded for this clone. The chain links TRBV19 to TRBJ2-4; 8 bases line up with TRBD1. The J segment lost 1 base and the V segment lost 5 bases, leaving 4 bases of the junction unmatched. This CDR3 contains 15 residues. Germline V CDR1 and CDR2: LNHDA, SQIVND (reference sequence). The CDR3 reads CASSPRQGAKNIQYF. CDR3 sequence (DNA): TGTGCCAGTAGTCCCCGACAGGGGGCCAAAAACATTCAGTACTTC.

The gene calls are TRBV27 and TRBJ2-6; 12 bases are shared with TRBD2. V dropped 3 bases and J dropped 2; count of bases not matched to a gene: 2. Germline V CDR1 and CDR2: MNHEY, SMNVEV (reference sequence). The CDR3 totals 17 residues. The CDR3 is CASSLASGGAGANVLTF. The CDR3 bases are TGTGCCAGCAGTTTGGCTAGCGGGGGGGCTGGGGCCAACGTCCTGACTTTC.

This clone was seen a few times. This chain connects TRBV15 to TRBJ2-1, with 8 nucleotides matching TRBD2. V was pared by 3 bases and J by 7 bases, with 14 bases of the junction left unmatched. Per the germline V gene, CDR1 is LNHNV and CDR2 is YYDKDF (reference sequence). The CDR3 spans 17 residues. This CDR3 reads CATSRYSRLAWLNEQFF. The DNA of the CDR3 is TGTGCCACCAGCAGGTACTCCCGACTAGCGTGGCTAAATGAGCAGTTCTTC.

V is TRBV5-1 and J is TRBJ2-3; D uncertain. The CDR3 has 15 amino acids. V lost 0 bases to trimming and J lost 0 bases, with 8 bases between them. From germline, CDR1 is SGHRS and CDR2 YFSETQ. CDR3 in amino acids: CASSLVGSSTDTQYF. CDR3 nucleotides: TGCGCCAGCAGCTTGGTGGGCTCTAGCACAGATACGCAGTATTTT.

The V gene is TRBV18, the J gene TRBJ1-4; a weak D match, TRBD1 (6 bases). CDR1 is KGHSH and CDR2 is LQKENI in the germline V gene. This CDR3 contains 14 residues. V lost 4 bases and J 4 bases, leaving 10 bases between the germline ends. The CDR3 loop is CASSLAGDNEKLFF. Written as DNA, the CDR3 is TGTGCCAGCTCACTGGCAGGGGATAATGAAAAACTGTTTTTT.

This sequence joins TRBV5-1 and TRBJ2-1, with a weak D call TRBD2 (6 bases). The CDR3 extends over 17 amino acids. Germline CDR1 reads SGHRS; CDR2 reads YFSETQ. V lost 4 bases to trimming and J lost 4 bases, with 21 bases between them. CDR3 nucleotide sequence: TGCGCCAGCAGCCCAACCGGTCGGGGGATGGGTTACAATGAGCAGTTCTTC. It is translated as CASSPTGRGMGYNEQFF.

V gene TRBV5-8 combines with J gene TRBJ2-7, with 9 nucleotides matching TRBD1. Losses at the gene ends were 2 bases for V and 2 bases for J; bases not matched to a gene: 5. The germline V gene has CDR1 SGHTS and CDR2 YDEGEE. The CDR3 is 15 residues long. The CDR3 region is CASSFTTGGPYEQYF. CDR3 sequence (DNA): TGTGCCAGCAGCTTCACGACAGGGGGACCCTACGAGCAGTACTTC.

The gene calls are TRBV28 and TRBJ2-2; 8 bases line up with TRBD2. Germline loops: CDR1 MDHEN, CDR2 SYDVKM. There are 16 residues in the CDR3. V trimming: 4 bases; J trimming: 4 bases; junction bases outside the gene matches: 8. The CDR3 here is CASSSETSGGTGELFF. In DNA, the CDR3 is TGTGCCAGCAGTTCCGAAACTAGCGGTGGCACCGGGGAGCTGTTTTTT.

The chain combines TRBV6-2 or TRBV6-3 with TRBJ2-7; TRBD1 agrees at 9 bases. The CDR3 runs 15 residues. CDR1 is MNHEY and CDR2 is SVGEGT in the germline V gene. Trimming removed 4 bases from V and 0 bases from J; junction bases left unmatched: 4. The CDR3 here is CASSWDRVFSYEQYF. CDR3 in DNA: TGTGCCAGCAGTTGGGACAGGGTATTCTCCTACGAGCAGTACTTC.

The gene calls are TRBV7-6 and TRBJ2-7; maybe TRBD2 (6 bases). This CDR3 has 15 amino acids. V dropped 2 bases and J dropped 0 bases, with 11 bases sitting between them. Germline loops: CDR1 SGHVS, CDR2 FNYEAQ. The CDR3 bases are TGTGCCAGCAGCTTAATGGGACTCAGCTCCTACGAGCAGTACTTC. Translating gives CASSLMGLSSYEQYF.

V is TRBV7-2 and J is TRBJ1-6; unclear D gene. The germline CDR1 and CDR2 sequences are SGHTA and FQGNSA. The CDR3 runs to 12 residues. Trimming pared 2 bases from V and 9 bases from J, leaving 5 bases between. The CDR3 here is CASSLNSSPLHF. CDR3 nucleotide sequence: TGTGCCAGCAGCTTAAACAGTTCACCCCTCCACTTT.

Remarks on this clone: The sample contains more than one DNA sequence encoding this CDR3. This chain connects TRBV19 to TRBJ1-5, with D possibly matching TRBD1 (5 bases). The germline gives CDR1 LNHDA, CDR2 SQIVND (reference sequence). V was clipped by 6 bases and J by 3 bases, with 9 bases between them. CDR3 length: 13 amino acids. The CDR3 loop is CASSGQINQPQHF. The CDR3 coding sequence is TGTGCCAGTAGCGGACAAATCAATCAGCCCCAGCATTTT.

Written as DNA, the CDR3 is TGTGCCAGCAGTCCCGGGGTTGGGAATTCACCCCTCCACTTT. It translates to CASSPGVGNSPLHF. The gene calls are TRBV28 and TRBJ1-6; D gene ambiguous. V was trimmed by 5 bases and J by 7 bases, leaving 12 bases between them. The CDR3 covers 14 residues. Germline V gives CDR1 MDHEN, CDR2 SYDVKM.